The source of this TCR beta chain is a study of CD8+ T cells in alopecia areata. Study-level information: Treated patients were dosed with oral tofacitinib, taking 5 to 10 mg twice daily.

This sample's treatment: oral pan-JAK inhibitor, 5-10 mg twice daily. Separation by sorting yielded CD4+ and CD8+ T cells from PBMCs. Germline CDR1 reads MNHEY; CDR2 reads SMNVEV (reference sequence). The CDR3 consists of 12 residues. Deletions cut 5 bases from V and 0 bases from J, with 5 bases between. Reverse transcription of extracted RNA yielded cDNA, which provided the sequencing template. TCRdb's copy holds only in-frame clones and misses some; the assay was immunoSEQ multiplex PCR. The top ten hold roughly 25% of the sample, which has around 99,000 clones, roughly 84% seen once. The chain uses TRBV27 and TRBJ2-7; D is uncertain. The clonotype comes from a human donor with alopecia areata. Specimen: CD8+ T cells sorted from blood, collected at week 24, from a patient treated with tofacitinib. CDR3 bases: TGTGCCAGCAGTCTCGTCTCCTACGAGCAGTACTTC. This encodes CASSLVSYEQYF.